Presented here are 18 T cell receptor beta chains from one specimen sequenced in a study of tumor-infiltrating lymphocytes in primary liver carcinoma. With around 500 ng total RNA as template and a constant-region primer, TCR beta cDNA was made. Employing slightly modified ARM-PCR, three nested multiplex PCR rounds were run, and these gave rise to the TCR beta libraries. Both of the initial two PCR rounds ran for around 9 cycles and employed TRBV1-TRBV30 forward primers alongside a C-beta reverse primer. TCRdb ran MiXCR on the multiplex PCR reads and lists one entry per CDR3 protein. The sample records 99,000 or so distinct CDR3 sequences, approximately 68% being singletons. It was from roughly 20-30 mg of unsorted bulk tissue that RNA and DNA were co-extracted. The sequenced sample was liver tumor tissue from sampling region 5. Subset meaning: tumor region T5, tumor centre. Receptors were obtained from a woman in her sixties or seventies with primary liver carcinoma and hepatitis B virus infection.

The rearrangement uses TRBV6-5 and TRBJ2-3; 12 bases agree with TRBD2. V lost 11 bases and J lost 0; bases outside the gene matches: 15. The CDR3 runs 18 residues. Germline-derived CDR1 and CDR2 are MNHEY and SVGAGI. CDR3 nucleotides: TGTGCCGGCTGGTTGACTAGCGGGAGTTATTTGAGCACAGATACGCAGTATTTT. Encoded protein: CAGWLTSGSYLSTDTQYF.

The V and J genes are TRBV29-1 and TRBJ2-4; the match to TRBD1 covers 7 bases. The CDR3 is 13 residues long. V trimming: 4 bases; J trimming: 11 bases; junction bases outside the gene matches: 11. Germline loops: CDR1 SQVTM, CDR2 ANQGSEA. The CDR3 loop reads CSVVEGAKYVQYF. CDR3 nucleotide sequence: TGCAGCGTTGTAGAGGGGGCCAAATACGTTCAGTACTTC.

The V and J genes are TRBV20-1 and TRBJ2-1; weak D call: TRBD1 (6 bases). The CDR3 length is 14 residues. The ends were cut back, 5 bases at V and 7 bases at J, with 18 bases in the middle. Germline V gene data show CDR1 as DFQATT and CDR2 as SNEGSKA (reference sequence). Here the CDR3 reads CSAGARTGINEQFF. CDR3 bases: TGCAGTGCTGGAGCCAGAACAGGGATTAATGAGCAGTTCTTC.

This clonotype was recorded only once. Its ends do not fully match the called genes, so a read error is possible. The V call is TRBV12-3 or TRBV12-4, the J call TRBJ2-6; TRBD2 aligns across 11 bases. This CDR3 comprises 15 residues. The CDR3 sequence: CASSLRLAGHNLLTF. CDR3 DNA sequence: TGTGCAAGCAGTTTGCGACTAGCGGGGCACAACCTCCTGACTTTC.

Concerning this clonotype itself: A much larger clone lies a single base off, so this may be a read error. The chain has TRBV10-1 and TRBJ1-1, with D unclear. The CDR3 is made up of 13 amino acids. Between the trimmed V and J ends, which lost 3 bases and 1 base, there was a span of 6 bases. The germline V gene has CDR1 WNHNN and CDR2 SYGVQD (reference sequence). The CDR3 region is CASSENSNTEAFF. CDR3 DNA sequence: TGCGCCAGCAGTGAAAACTCGAACACTGAAGCTTTCTTT.

In this sample, this clonotype turned up many times. This chain links TRBV30 with TRBJ2-6, with TRBD1 identical over 8 bases. Germline CDR1 and CDR2: GTSNPN and SVGIG (reference sequence). V trimming: 5 bases; J trimming: 0 bases; junction bases outside the gene matches: 0. The CDR3 extends over 14 amino acids. The CDR3 loop reads CAWGTGSGANVLTF. In DNA, the CDR3 is TGTGCCTGGGGGACAGGCTCTGGGGCCAACGTCCTGACTTTC. Combining the CDR3 with reference TRBV30 and TRBJ2-6 gives the whole variable domain SQTIHQWPATLVQPVGSPLSLECTVEGTSNPNLYWYRQAAGRGLQLLFYSVGIGQISSEVPQNLSASRPQDRQFILSSKKLLLSDSGFYLCAWGTGSGANVLTFGAGSRLTVL.

In this sample, this clonotype turned up many times. This chain connects TRBV6-6 to TRBJ1-4, with D perhaps matching TRBD1 (5 bases). V shed 0 bases and J shed 3 bases, with 11 bases lying between them. This CDR3 is built from 16 residues. Germline-derived CDR1 and CDR2 are MNHNY and SVGAGI (reference sequence). The CDR3 sequence: CASSYSSGPPNEKLFF. CDR3 sequence (DNA): TGTGCCAGCAGTTACTCCTCAGGGCCCCCTAATGAAAAACTGTTTTTT.

Note on this clonotype: A junction boundary mismatches the germline segment, possibly from a read error. This sequence joins TRBV6-1 and TRBJ1-1, with a weak D call TRBD1 (5 bases). There are 13 residues in the CDR3. Germline values: CDR1 MNHNS, CDR2 SASEGT. As DNA, the CDR3 is TGTGCCAGCAGTGAAGGTGAGGACACTGAGGCTTTCTTT. Protein product: CASSEGEDTEAFF.

This clonotype has just a few counts. No conserved phenylalanine or tryptophan ends this CDR3, so it is likely a read error. The chain couples TRBV12-3 or TRBV12-4 to TRBJ1-5; TRBD1 might be the D (5 bases). The CDR3 runs to 12 residues. The V gene lost 3 bases and the J gene lost 9 bases, with 9 bases spanning the gap. The CDR3: CASSFDRRPQHL. CDR3 DNA sequence: TGTGCCAGCAGTTTCGACAGACGGCCCCAGCATCTT.

The sample holds a few counts of this clonotype. The chain is built from TRBV28 and TRBJ2-2, with a weak D call TRBD1 (6 bases). Deletions cut 1 base from V and 6 bases from J, with 12 bases between. CDR1 MDHEN and CDR2 SYDVKM come from the germline V gene. The CDR3 totals 15 residues. The CDR3 coding sequence is TGTGCCAGCAGTTTATCAAGACAGGCCCCCGGGGAGCTGTTTTTT. This encodes CASSLSRQAPGELFF. Filled out from reference TRBV28 and TRBJ2-2, the complete variable domain reads DVKVTQSSRYLVKRTGEKVFLECVQDMDHENMFWYRQDPGLGLRLIYFSYDVKMKEKGDIPEGYSVSREKKERFSLILESASTNQTSMYLCASSLSRQAPGELFFGEGSRLTVL.

This clonotype has a count of ten or more. V usage is TRBV5-1 and J usage is TRBJ2-7, with D tentatively TRBD1 (6 bases). Germline V lookup: CDR1 SGHRS, CDR2 YFSETQ. The V and J ends lost 1 base and 3 bases respectively, with 14 bases between them. CDR3 length: 15 residues. In DNA, the CDR3 is TGCGCCAGCAGCTTGAATGCAGGCAGGGGCTACGAGCAGTACTTC. This codes for CASSLNAGRGYEQYF.

This clonotype was counted at least ten times. This rearrangement joins TRBV7-9 to TRBJ2-5; 9 nucleotides line up with TRBD2. The J segment lost 0 bases and the V segment lost 4 bases, leaving 6 bases of the junction unmatched. CDR1 and CDR2 from the germline V gene are SEHNR and FQNEAQ (reference sequence). The CDR3 is 16 amino acids. CDR3 nucleotide sequence: TGTGCCAGCAGCTCCCCCCCTAGCGGGAACCAAGAGACCCAGTACTTC. This encodes CASSSPPSGNQETQYF.

Notes on this clonotype: A much larger clone is a single base away; this may be a read error. This rearrangement joins TRBV7-8 to TRBJ2-2; 9 bases map to TRBD2. CDR1 is SGHVS and CDR2 is FQNEAQ in the germline V gene. There are 15 residues in the CDR3. CDR3 sequence: CASSFSGRVIGELLF. The CDR3 region has the DNA TGTGCCAGCAGCTTTAGCGGGAGAGTGATCGGGGAGCTGTTATTT. The entire variable domain, with the rest obtained from reference TRBV7-8 and TRBJ2-2, is as follows: GAGVSQSPRYKVAKRGQDVALRCDPISGHVSLFWYQQALGQGPEFLTYFQNEAQLDKSGLPSDRFFAERPEGSVSTLKIQRTQQEDSAVYLCASSFSGRVIGELLFGEGSRLTVL.

A word on this clonotype: One junction end does not reproduce the germline sequence, and a read error may be involved. The gene calls are TRBV7-3 and TRBJ2-1; TRBD2 matches 8 bases. The CDR3 totals 15 residues. The V gene's germline CDR1 is SGHTA and CDR2 FQGTGA. The CDR3 region has the DNA TGTACCAGCAGCGCCGGGACTAGTTTCCGAAATGAGCAGTTCTTC. Amino acids: CTSSAGTSFRNEQFF. Filled out from reference TRBV7-3 and TRBJ2-1, the complete variable domain reads GAGVSQTPSNKVTEKGKYVELRCDPISGHTALYWYRQSLGQGPEFLIYFQGTGAADDSGLPNDRFFAVRPEGSVSTLKIQRTERGDSAVYLCTSSAGTSFRNEQFFGPGTRLTVL.

This clonotype was recorded at least ten times. V is TRBV28 and J is TRBJ1-1; 10 nucleotides match TRBD1. With 9 bases clipped from V and 4 bases from J, the junction kept 8 bases outside the gene matches. CDR3 size: 14 residues. Germline CDR1 is MDHEN and CDR2 is SYDVKM. Written as DNA, the CDR3 is TGTGCCAGTCAGACAGGGGGCAGTGGCACTGAAGCTTTCTTT. Its protein product is CASQTGGSGTEAFF.

Remarks on this clonotype: This may stem from a read error, because a much larger clone lies one nucleotide away. The genes are TRBV28 and TRBJ2-6, with 7 bases matching TRBD2. Trimming took 7 bases from V and 3 from J; bases not matched to a gene: 6. The CDR3 runs 15 residues. The germline gives CDR1 MDHEN, CDR2 SYDVKM. CDR3 in DNA: TGTGCCAGCACGCCGGGAGGATATGGGGCCAACGTCCTGACTTTC. Translation gives CASTPGGYGANVLTF.

This clonotype was picked up many times. The chain employs TRBV29-1 and TRBJ2-2, with TRBD1 identical over 11 bases. The CDR3 is 13 amino acids. J gave up 5 bases and V 6 bases, and 2 bases lay outside the gene matches. Germline values: CDR1 SQVTM, CDR2 ANQGSEA. CDR3 coding DNA: TGCAGCGTGGACAGGGGGCCAACCGGGGAGCTGTTTTTT. Its translation is CSVDRGPTGELFF.

Worth noting for this clonotype: An end of the junction does not agree with germline; a read error may underlie this. V is TRBV12-3 or TRBV12-4 and J is TRBJ2-5, with D possibly called TRBD1 or TRBD2 (5 bases each). The CDR3 runs 18 residues. In DNA, the CDR3 is TGTGCAAGCAGTTTAGCGCGGAGAGGGGCCGGGAATTTGGAGACCCAGTACTTC. Amino acids: CASSLARRGAGNLETQYF.